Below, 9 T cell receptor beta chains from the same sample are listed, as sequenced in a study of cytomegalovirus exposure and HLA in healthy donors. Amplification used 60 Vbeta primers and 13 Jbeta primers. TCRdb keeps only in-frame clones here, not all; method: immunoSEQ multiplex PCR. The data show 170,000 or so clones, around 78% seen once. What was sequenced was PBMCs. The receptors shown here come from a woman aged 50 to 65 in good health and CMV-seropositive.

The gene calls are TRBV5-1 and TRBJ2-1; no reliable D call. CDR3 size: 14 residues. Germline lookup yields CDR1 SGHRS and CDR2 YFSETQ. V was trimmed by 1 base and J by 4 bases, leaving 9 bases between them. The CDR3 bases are TGCGCCAGCAGCTTGTTGTCAGCGTACAATGAGCAGTTCTTC. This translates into CASSLLSAYNEQFF.

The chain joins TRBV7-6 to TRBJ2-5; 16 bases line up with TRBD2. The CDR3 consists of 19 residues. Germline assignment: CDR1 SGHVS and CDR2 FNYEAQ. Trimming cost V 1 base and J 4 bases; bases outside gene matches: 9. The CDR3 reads CASSLVVGTSGGAGETQYF. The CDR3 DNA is TGTGCCAGCAGCTTAGTCGTAGGGACTAGCGGGGGGGCCGGAGAGACCCAGTACTTC.

This CDR3 reads CASSTTGSGEQYF. The DNA of the CDR3 is TGTGCCAGCTCAACAACAGGGTCCGGGGAGCAGTACTTC. The chain uses TRBV18 and TRBJ2-7, with D perhaps matching TRBD1 (6 bases). Germline V CDR1 and CDR2: KGHSH, LQKENI. Trimming pared 5 bases from V and 7 bases from J, leaving 15 bases between. The CDR3 length is 13 residues.

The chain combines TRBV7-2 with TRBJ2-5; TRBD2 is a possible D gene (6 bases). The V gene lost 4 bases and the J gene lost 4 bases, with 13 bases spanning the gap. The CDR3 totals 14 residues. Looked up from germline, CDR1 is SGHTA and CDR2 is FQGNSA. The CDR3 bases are TGTGCCAGCAGCTCATTGGTGGGGGGAGAGACCCAGTACTTC. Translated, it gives CASSSLVGGETQYF.

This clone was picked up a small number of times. In DNA form, the CDR3 reads TGTGCCAGTACACCCGGGACAGGGGCAGGACACCAGCCCCAGCATTTT. This translates into CASTPGTGAGHQPQHF. The chain has TRBV19 and TRBJ1-5; 10 bases are shared with TRBD1. Trimming removed 7 bases from V and 7 bases from J; junction bases left unmatched: 13. The CDR3 sequence is 16 residues long. CDR1 and CDR2 (germline): LNHDA, SQIVND (reference sequence).

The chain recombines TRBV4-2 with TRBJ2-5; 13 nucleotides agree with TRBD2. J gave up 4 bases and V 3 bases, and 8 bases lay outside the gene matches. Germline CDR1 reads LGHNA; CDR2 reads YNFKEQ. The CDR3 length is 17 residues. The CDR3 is CASSQAGTSGARETQYF. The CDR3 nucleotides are TGTGCCAGCAGCCAGGCCGGGACTAGCGGGGCGCGAGAGACCCAGTACTTC.

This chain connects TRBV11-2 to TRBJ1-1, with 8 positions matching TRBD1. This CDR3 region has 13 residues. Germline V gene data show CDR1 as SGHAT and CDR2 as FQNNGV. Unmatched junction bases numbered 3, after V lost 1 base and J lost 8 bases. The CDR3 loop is CASSLGGTGEAFF. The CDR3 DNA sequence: TGTGCCAGCAGCTTAGGGGGGACAGGCGAAGCTTTCTTT.

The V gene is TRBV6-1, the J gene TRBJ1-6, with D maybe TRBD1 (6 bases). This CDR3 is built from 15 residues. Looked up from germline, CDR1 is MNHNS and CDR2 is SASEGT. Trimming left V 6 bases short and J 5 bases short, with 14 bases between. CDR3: CASRTGTFHNSPLHF. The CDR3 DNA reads TGTGCCAGCAGAACCGGGACATTCCATAATTCACCCCTCCACTTT.

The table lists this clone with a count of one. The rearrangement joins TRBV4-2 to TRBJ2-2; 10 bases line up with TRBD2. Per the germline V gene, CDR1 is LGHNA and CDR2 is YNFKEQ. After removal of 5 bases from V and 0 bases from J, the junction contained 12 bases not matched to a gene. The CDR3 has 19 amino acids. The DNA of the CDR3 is TGTGCCAGCAGCGCCACTAGCGGGGTCCTTAACTCGAACACCGGGGAGCTGTTTTTT. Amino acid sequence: CASSATSGVLNSNTGELFF.